This T cell receptor (beta chain) derives from a study of human T cells and chemical hapten exposure listed by TCRdb under 2021. For context, the study as a whole: For sensitization, 2% DPC in acetone was applied to a 2 cm by 2 cm area of upper inner arm skin. For TCR sequencing, blood came from about 29 alopecia patients at anywhere from one to four time points (pre-sensitization, 2, 6 and 24 weeks). Blood was sampled from patients pre-sensitization (week 0) and at 2, 6 and about 24 weeks after DPC sensitization. Libraries were pooled for sequencing, and per-sample TCR yields varied mainly because of small differences in library volumes within the pool. The study tracked peripheral blood TCR repertoire changes in vivo during primary and secondary sensitization to the hapten diphenylcyclopropenone (DPC) in alopecia patients. Throughout the study period of roughly 24 weeks, patients also received therapeutic DPC doses to the scalp every week. Patch testing was done on the upper back using Finn chambers containing 0.01% DPC, and results were scored after 6 days according to International Contact Dermatitis Research Group standards. The patient cohort, mostly female, included alopecia areata with under or over 50% scalp involvement, alopecia totalis and alopecia universalis.

Interpreted using the paper, the time point label stands for: patch test 1, 2 weeks after DPC sensitization. The treatment or condition label, as the study defines it: therapeutic diphenylcyclopropenone sensitization with weekly scalp DPC. At each patch-test visit, blood was drawn before the patch test was applied. To be eligible, patients had to be aged 18 to 70, diagnosed with alopecia and judged suitable for DPC therapy, while pregnant patients were excluded. Total RNA was extracted from unfractionated whole blood that had been collected in Tempus Blood RNA tubes. CDR3 length: 14 amino acids, cysteine to phenylalanine. Only CDR3 DNA remains: 42 bases, in frame from the first base. CDR1 and CDR2 (SGHTA, FQGNSA) derive from the germline V gene. The junction carries 11 bases between V and J, which are trimmed by 1 base and 7 bases respectively. The investigation overall reported the following: Alopecia, a presumed autoimmune disease, was present in all patients, so the immune response of the patients might differ from that of healthy individuals. Repeated subsampling changed both the strength of the expansion versus patch-test correlation and the threshold at which that correlation became significant. A positive correlation was found between the number of PT1 expanded TCRs and patch test score, with significance reached at thresholds 8, 16 and 32 but not 4. No change with DPC sensitization was found in the number of TCRs above 1 in 1000 frequency, and no evidence of global repertoire structure alterations was found. Compared with pre-sensitization or healthy control sets, expanded TCRs formed significantly more large CDR3 similarity clusters, which is consistent with antigen-driven responses.

The library was prepared using RACE. The instrument given in TCRdb is NextSeq 500. Library preparation attached unique molecular identifiers to individual cDNA molecules for quantitative, reproducible TCR counting. For every blood RNA sample, sequencing covered both the TCR alpha and TCR beta chains. In the source study's methods: A median of about 89,000 TCRs per sample was observed, with a range of about 23,224 to 700,000. The Decombinator software suite was used to annotate the V, J and CDR3 of the TCR reads. For the PS versus PT1 abundance plots, all samples were subsampled to the same number of TCRs (28,000). Expanded TCRs were defined as absent before sensitization and observed at least eight times at the 2-week time point. TCRdb reprocessing: public reads trimmed at Q25 with fastp, clones called with MiXCR, in-frame beta chains kept. Under each unique CDR3 protein, matching rows form one entry showing the most common genes and DNA. The V and J calls shown here were made by TCRdb, not taken from the authors' results. Across this sample there are 370,000 or so distinct CDR3 sequences, with nearly 5% seen only once. In total, the top ten clones hold under 2.5% of the sample.

This clonotype was counted ten times or more. The antigen it binds to is not known. No base quality values were provided; no much bigger clone lies one nucleotide off. The specimen was whole blood, collected in connection with sensitization to the hapten diphenylcyclopropenone (DPC). This clonotype originated in a woman aged 45-60 years with alopecia areata. Some clones in this sample may be carry-over from other donors' samples. The chain links TRBV7-2 with TRBJ1-5; no D gene call is confident. The CDR3 region has the sequence CASSLGLEGQPQHF. The DNA is as follows: TGTGCCAGCAGCTTAGGCCTGGAGGGACAGCCCCAGCATTTT.